This TCR beta chain was captured by sequencing in a study of cytomegalovirus exposure and HLA in healthy donors. Notes on this clone: The antigen is not known.

The PCR was carried out with 60 Vbeta primers and 13 Jbeta primers. TCRdb keeps only in-frame clones here, not all; method: immunoSEQ multiplex PCR. This table has 200,000 or so clones, 75% to 85% appearing once. Study findings and constraints: In a later analysis, the majority of CMV-associated beta chains seemingly showed HLA restriction. Trimming of TCR beta V- and J-genes showed a link, identified in a later analysis, to a missense DCLRE1C variant. A later analysis showed HLA-associated TCR beta chains outstripping equally common others in clonal expansion. Certain sequence variants were highly shared and formed a cluster, and this cluster was likely a sequencing artifact.

There are 14 residues in the CDR3. V dropped 5 bases and J dropped 8; count of bases not matched to a gene: 9. From germline, CDR1 is MDHEN and CDR2 SYDVKM. Sequenced sample: PBMCs. The chain has TRBV28 and TRBJ1-2, with 9 bases aligning to TRBD1. The TCR was taken from a woman aged 18-29 years in good health and CMV-seropositive. CDR3 DNA sequence: TGTGCCAGCAGTGAAATCGGACAGGGGAACGGCTACACCTTC. Its translation is CASSEIGQGNGYTF.